The present TCR beta chain was sequenced within a study of T cell responses to AZD1222 COVID-19 vaccine. Per the germline V gene, CDR1 is MGHRA and CDR2 is YSYEKL. V was trimmed by 0 bases and J by 1 base, leaving 7 bases between them. The CDR3 spans 15 residues. Study results and limitations: There were vaccine-associated CD4 TCRs across spike, dominant at 160-218 and 743-854.

Turning to this clone: Its antigen remains unknown.

Only in-frame clones appear in the TCRdb table, and some are missing; sequencing was by immunoSEQ multiplex PCR. Among 150,000 to 190,000 clones listed, more than 90% were seen once. The origin of this receptor is an adult who received the AZD1222 COVID-19 vaccine. This specimen consisted of peripheral blood, obtained 28 days after the second AZD1222 dose. This chain uses TRBV4-1 with TRBJ1-3; D not certain. The CDR3 sequence: CASSQDSASGNTIYF. The CDR3 DNA reads TGCGCCAGCAGCCAAGATTCCGCATCTGGAAACACCATATATTTT.